The 8 T cell receptor beta chains listed next were all sequenced from one sample in a study of cytomegalovirus exposure and HLA in healthy donors. Amplification used 60 Vbeta primers and 13 Jbeta primers. The protocol was immunoSEQ multiplex PCR, while the TCRdb copy is restricted to in-frame clones and leaves out a portion. Here the sample spans 100,000 to 150,000 clones, roughly 85% being singletons. Sample: PBMCs. The source of these receptors is a boy aged 5-17 years in good health and CMV-seronegative.

The chain has TRBV2 and TRBJ1-2, with 9 positions matching TRBD1. The V gene end was trimmed by 3 bases and the J gene end by 4 bases; junction bases not matched to a gene: 6. Germline lookup yields CDR1 SNHLY and CDR2 FYNNEI. This CDR3 contains 15 residues. As DNA, the CDR3 is TGTGCCAGCAGTGAGCGAGGGACAGGGTTCTATGGCTACACCTTC. Protein sequence: CASSERGTGFYGYTF.

The chain is built from TRBV30 and TRBJ2-1; 7 bases are shared with TRBD2. After removal of 7 bases from V and 4 bases from J, the junction contained 10 bases not matched to a gene. This CDR3 is built from 14 residues. Germline CDR1 is GTSNPN and CDR2 is SVGIG (reference sequence). CDR3 DNA: TGTGCCTCAGCGGGCCTAGCGGTTTACAATGAGCAGTTCTTC. Amino acid sequence: CASAGLAVYNEQFF.

This chain joins TRBV30 and TRBJ1-2; D is undetermined. Germline-derived CDR1 and CDR2 are GTSNPN and SVGIG (reference sequence). Trimming cost V 1 base and J 8 bases, with 14 bases left between them. This CDR3 spans 13 amino acids. As DNA, the CDR3 is TGTGCCTGGAGTGCGACCCACACGGGGGGCTACACCTTC. It encodes CAWSATHTGGYTF.

The chain combines TRBV30 with TRBJ1-4, with a weak D call TRBD1 (5 bases). Trimming shortened V by 6 bases and J by 7 bases, and 15 bases separated the two germline ends. The CDR3 is 13 residues long. Germline CDR1 and CDR2: GTSNPN and SVGIG (reference sequence). CDR3: CACHRSLGEKLFF. Written as DNA, the CDR3 is TGTGCCTGTCACAGGAGCTTAGGTGAAAAACTGTTTTTT. The variable domain in full, with the rest retrieved from reference TRBV30 and TRBJ1-4, is SQTIHQWPATLVQPVGSPLSLECTVEGTSNPNLYWYRQAAGRGLQLLFYSVGIGQISSEVPQNLSASRPQDRQFILSSKKLLLSDSGFYLCACHRSLGEKLFFGSGTQLSVL.

The count of this clone is one. The genes are TRBV7-2 and TRBJ1-1, with 9 nucleotides matching TRBD1. The length of the CDR3 is 14 residues. With V trimmed by 5 bases and J by 6 bases, 7 bases remained unmatched. CDR1 and CDR2 from the germline V gene are SGHTA and FQGNSA. The CDR3 DNA reads as TGTGCCAGCAGCCCCGGGACAGGGCTTGCTGAAGCTTTCTTT. This translates into CASSPGTGLAEAFF.

The V call is TRBV29-1, the J call TRBJ2-7; TRBD1 matches at 10 bases. V lost 8 bases to trimming and J lost 6 bases; unmatched junction nucleotides: 10. In germline, CDR1 is SQVTM, CDR2 ANQGSEA. This CDR3 region has 13 residues. The CDR3 protein is CSIIPGQGSEQYF. CDR3 nucleotide sequence: TGCAGCATTATCCCGGGACAGGGGAGCGAGCAGTACTTC.

This clone occurred once. V and J are TRBV5-7 and TRBJ2-3; 9 bases are shared with TRBD2. TRBV5-7 is flagged as an ORF with uncertain function. This CDR3 has 18 amino acids. The trim removed 4 bases at V and 6 bases at J, leaving 18 bases unmatched. CDR3 sequence (DNA): TGTGCCAGCAGCCGGTTGCGGGAGGGAAGAGGTGCGGCGGATACGCAGTATTTT. This sequence encodes CASSRLREGRGAADTQYF.

The chain joins TRBV7-9 to TRBJ1-4, with a tentative D call TRBD1 (5 bases). V dropped 5 bases and J dropped 2 bases, with 12 bases sitting between them. Germline lookup yields CDR1 SEHNR and CDR2 FQNEAQ (reference sequence). The CDR3 spans 15 residues. In DNA form, the CDR3 reads TGTGCCAGCAGCGATGGCAGGGCGACTAATGAAAAACTGTTTTTT. It specifies CASSDGRATNEKLFF.